This T cell receptor beta chain was identified during a study of regulatory T cells in long-lasting Graves disease. The overall study: Freshly diagnosed Graves' patients had used antithyroid drugs for under 3 months. Study-wide results and caveats: Persistent Graves' patients showed less TCR diversity than newly diagnosed ones.

Building of the TCR beta libraries involved iRepertoire HTBI primers and Arm-PCR of CDR3 regions. TCRdb independently ran MiXCR on the multiplex PCR reads; one entry per CDR3 protein. This sample has around 480,000 distinct CDR3 sequences, with about a sixth found just once. This clonotype was found a few times. What it binds is unknown. Sample time point: newly diagnosed GD, antithyroid drugs for less than 3 months. The TCR library used RNA extracted from PBMCs. Criteria from the American Thyroid Association guidelines were applied to diagnose Graves' disease. V lost 4 bases and J 6 bases, leaving 16 bases between the germline ends. From germline, CDR1 is SGHRS and CDR2 YFSETQ. The CDR3 is made up of 14 amino acids. This sample also appeared in a second study, on T cells in Graves' hyperthyroidism and ophthalmopathy. From that report: Exclusion of a patient resulted from uncontrolled infection, other autoimmune disease, pregnancy or lactation.

V usage is TRBV5-1 and J usage is TRBJ1-2; a weak D match, TRBD1 (5 bases). The sequence was obtained from a man aged 40-50 years with Graves disease. This specimen consisted of peripheral blood mononuclear cells (PBMCs), obtained at new diagnosis, from a patient treated with antithyroid drugs. This chain's CDR3 is CASSEDSRYDGYTF. The CDR3 DNA is TGCGCCAGCAGCGAAGACAGTCGGTACGATGGCTACACCTTC.